This T cell receptor beta chain derives from a study of T-cell memory formation after mild COVID-19. For this clonotype: Its cognate antigen is unknown.

Whole-study findings and limits: Chiefly within CM and EM were the contracting CD4+ clones; CD8+ ones were within EMRA.

CDR3 length equals 15 residues. TCR alpha and TCR beta cDNA libraries with sample barcodes and UMIs came from 5'RACE using constant-segment primers. A single record per CDR3 protein comes from TCRdb applying MiXCR to the 5' RACE reads. The data show roughly 250,000 distinct CDR3 sequences, approximately 16% seen once. The chain couples TRBV21-1 to TRBJ2-1; TRBD2, as called in the table, went unchecked against the DNA. TRBV21-1 is given as a pseudogene. The sequence came from a man between 18 and 35 years old who had mild COVID-19 (a few samples of this study predate the infection). Cell type and time point are not known. The sample consisted of PBMCs or a T cell subset sorted from them (not recorded which). The CDR3 reads CASSPGSGGWGEQFF. CDR3 nucleotide sequence: TGTGCCAGCAGCCCGGGTAGCGGGGGTTGGGGTGAGCAGTTCTTC.